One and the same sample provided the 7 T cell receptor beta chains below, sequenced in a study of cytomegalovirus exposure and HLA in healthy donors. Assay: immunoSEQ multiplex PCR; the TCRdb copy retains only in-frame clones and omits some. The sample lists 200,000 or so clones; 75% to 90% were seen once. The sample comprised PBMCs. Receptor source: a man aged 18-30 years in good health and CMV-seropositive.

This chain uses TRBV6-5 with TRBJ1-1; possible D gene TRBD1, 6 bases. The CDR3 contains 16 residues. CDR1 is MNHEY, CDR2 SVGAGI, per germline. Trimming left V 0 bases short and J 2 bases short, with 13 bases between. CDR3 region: CASSYSSAGANTEAFF. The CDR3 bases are TGTGCCAGCAGTTACTCGAGCGCAGGGGCAAACACTGAAGCTTTCTTT.

In DNA, the CDR3 is TGCAGCTCCAGGACAGGGGGATACGCAGATACGCAGTATTTT. This encodes CSSRTGGYADTQYF. The V gene is TRBV29-1, the J gene TRBJ2-3, with 10 bases lining up with TRBD1. The CDR3 length is 14 residues. V shed 8 bases and J 4 bases; nucleotides not matched to a gene: 9. Per germline, CDR1 SQVTM and CDR2 ANQGSEA.

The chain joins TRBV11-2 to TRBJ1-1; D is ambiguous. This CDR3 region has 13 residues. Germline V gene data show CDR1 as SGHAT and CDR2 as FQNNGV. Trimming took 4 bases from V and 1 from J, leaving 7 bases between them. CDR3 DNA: TGTGCCAGCAGCTATACGGGGAACACTGAAGCTTTCTTT. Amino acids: CASSYTGNTEAFF.

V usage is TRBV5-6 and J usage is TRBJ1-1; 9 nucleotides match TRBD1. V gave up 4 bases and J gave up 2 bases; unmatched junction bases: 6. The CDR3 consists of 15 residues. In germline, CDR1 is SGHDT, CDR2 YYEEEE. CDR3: CASSGDRVLNTEAFF. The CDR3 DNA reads TGTGCCAGCAGCGGGGACAGGGTTCTTAACACTGAAGCTTTCTTT.

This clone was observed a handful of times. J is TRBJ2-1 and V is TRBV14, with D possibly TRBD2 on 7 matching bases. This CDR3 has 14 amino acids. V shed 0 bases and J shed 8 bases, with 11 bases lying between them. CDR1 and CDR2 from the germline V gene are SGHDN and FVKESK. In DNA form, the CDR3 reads TGTGCCAGCAGCCAAGAAGGGGGGGACGATGAGCAGTTCTTC. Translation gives CASSQEGGDDEQFF.

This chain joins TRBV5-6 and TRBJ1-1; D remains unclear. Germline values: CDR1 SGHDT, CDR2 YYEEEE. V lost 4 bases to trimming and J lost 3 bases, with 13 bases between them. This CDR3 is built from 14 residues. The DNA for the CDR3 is TGTGCCAGCAGCAGGGATCACGGGGACACTGAAGCTTTCTTT. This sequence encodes CASSRDHGDTEAFF.

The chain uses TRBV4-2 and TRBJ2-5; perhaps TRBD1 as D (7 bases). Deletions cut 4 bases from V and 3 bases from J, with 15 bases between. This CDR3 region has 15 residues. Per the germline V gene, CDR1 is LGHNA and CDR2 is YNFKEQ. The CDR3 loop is CASSLSAGGKETQYF. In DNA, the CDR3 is TGTGCCAGCAGCCTGAGTGCAGGGGGGAAAGAGACCCAGTACTTC.